These T cell receptor beta chains were read from a single sample in a study of beta chain features in type 1 diabetes. The table came from immunoSEQ multiplex PCR; TCRdb's copy has only in-frame clones and leaves some out. The table includes hundreds of thousands of clones, 30% detected once. The sequenced sample was naive CD4+ T cells from blood. Receptor source: a man aged 18 to 29 in good health. Both conserved end residues are trimmed from each CDR3. Only some rows state a clone size, as once, few, many or a class for expanded clones.

len | abundance | j_gene | v_gene | CDR3aa
12 | few | TRBJ2-1 | TRBV4-3 | ASSQDGRANEQF
11 | . | TRBJ2-1 | TRBV29-1 | SVGRDKYNEQF
13 | few | TRBJ2-1 | TRBV29-1 | SVAGRDWTDREQF
10 | . | TRBJ2-4 | TRBV9 | ASSVVENIQY
9 | few | TRBJ2-7 | TRBV10-3 | AISLYGEQY
10 | . | TRBJ1-1 | TRBV14 | ASSRQATEAF
11 | . | TRBJ1-2 | TRBV5-4 | ASTPIRGYGYT
10 | . | TRBJ1-5 | TRBV29-1 | SPGWDNQPQH
12 | few | TRBJ2-3 | TRBV7-3 | ASSLSRSTDTQY
14 | . | TRBJ2-5 | TRBV18 | ASSPQAGGIGETQY
13 | . | TRBJ1-1 | TRBV30 | AWSGWRGMNTEAF
13 | few | TRBJ1-1 | TRBV10-3 | AISPGLGGRTEAF
9 | few | TRBJ2-1 | TRBV20-1 | SARTDDEQF
12 | . | TRBJ1-4 | TRBV29-1 | SASPAATNEKLF
12 | . | TRBJ2-7 | TRBV28 | ASSTMGNSYEQY
13 | . | TRBJ2-1 | TRBV7-8 | ASSLVAGDYNEQF
12 | . | TRBJ1-2 | TRBV30 | AWSAGQGGYGYT
9 | few | TRBJ2-7 | TRBV14 | ASSQYYEQY
12 | . | TRBJ2-7 | TRBV30 | AWSAGQGPHEQY
13 | . | TRBJ2-1 | TRBV9 | ASSVRGESYNEQF